This T cell receptor (beta chain) stems from a study (dated by TCRdb to the mid-2010s). Library preparation used RT-PCR. TCRdb records Illumina MiSeq as the sequencer. Clones were called with MiXCR by TCRdb after fastp trimmed the public reads at Q25, and only in-frame beta chains were retained. Identical CDR3 protein sequences are pooled into one entry, listed with their most common genes and DNA. The sample table holds 650,000 to 800,000 distinct CDR3 sequences, of which 13% to 15% were seen once. In total, the top ten clones hold roughly 4% of the sample. This clonotype was found a few times. Its antigen specificity is not known. The record has no base qualities; no much larger clone is one base away. For CDR1 and CDR2, the germline V gene lists MDHEN and SYDVKM. The CDR3 runs 13 residues from the cysteine to the phenylalanine. Only the CDR3 DNA is retained, 39 bases long and in frame from the first base. Between the V and J ends, shortened by 8 bases and 5 bases respectively, the junction contains 12 bases.

Sequenced: memory CD4+ T cells from blood. This TCR came from a female donor in good health, serving as a healthy control. The V and J genes are TRBV28 and TRBJ1-4; the D gene assignment is ambiguous. The CDR3 is CASGSGLNEKLFF. The DNA sequence is as follows: TGTGCCAGCGGCTCAGGTTTGAATGAAAAACTGTTTTTT.